The 11 T cell receptor beta chains listed next were all sequenced from one sample in a study of T-cell memory formation after mild COVID-19. TCRdb fed the 5' RACE reads into MiXCR, producing one record per CDR3 protein. The sample holds more than 300,000 distinct CDR3 sequences, more than 20% seen once. Source material: PBMCs or a T cell subset sorted from them (not recorded which). The receptor set was obtained from a man between 18 and 35 years old who had mild COVID-19 (a few samples of this study predate the infection). Cell type and time point are not known.

The chain links TRBV7-2 to TRBJ1-4; perhaps TRBD1 as D (6 bases). The germline V gene encodes CDR1 SGHTA and CDR2 FQGNSA. The CDR3 sequence is 15 residues long. V was shortened by 1 base and J by 7 bases, with 13 bases between the two germline ends. Here the CDR3 DNA reads TGTGCCAGCAGCTTAGTCGGGGGGCGCGGTGAAAAACTGTTTTTT. This gives the protein CASSLVGGRGEKLFF.

This chain uses TRBV20-1 with TRBJ2-1; 10 nucleotides match TRBD2. Trimming cost V 5 bases and J 2 bases; bases outside gene matches: 3. From germline, CDR1 is DFQATT and CDR2 SNEGSKA (reference sequence). This CDR3 has 14 amino acids. The CDR3 DNA reads TGCAGTGCTCCAGCGGGGGGGCCCTACAATGAGCAGTTCTTC. Translated: CSAPAGGPYNEQFF.

This sequence joins TRBV10-3 and TRBJ1-3; D unresolved. The CDR3 extends over 13 amino acids. V was cut by 10 bases and J by 0 bases, with 10 bases left in between. In germline, CDR1 is ENHRY, CDR2 SYGVKD. The DNA of the CDR3 is TGTGCCAGCGGCGTGGGCTCTGGAAACACCATATATTTT. Encoded protein: CASGVGSGNTIYF.

This chain uses TRBV7-2 with TRBJ2-1; D is tentatively TRBD1 or TRBD2 (6 bases each). CDR3 length equals 15 residues. Germline V gene lookup returns CDR1 SGHTA and CDR2 FQGNSA. The germline V and J ends were trimmed by 4 bases and 5 bases, with 15 bases remaining between them. The CDR3 region has the DNA TGTGCCAGCAGCTCTCGGCCAGGGGAGGACAATGAGCAGTTCTTC. Translated: CASSSRPGEDNEQFF.

The gene calls are TRBV4-1 and TRBJ1-5, with D hard to call. Germline CDR1 MGHRA, CDR2 YSYEKL. There are 14 residues in the CDR3. V was trimmed by 6 bases and J by 6 bases, leaving 15 bases between them. The CDR3 DNA reads as TGCGCCAGCAGTGATGTCCAGTCGGGTCAGCCCCAGCATTTT. Amino acids: CASSDVQSGQPQHF.

This chain connects TRBV4-1 to TRBJ1-1; a weak D match, TRBD1 (6 bases). Trimming stripped 3 bases from V and 11 bases from J, with 19 bases between. The germline V gene encodes CDR1 MGHRA and CDR2 YSYEKL. The CDR3 loop spans 14 amino acids. CDR3 sequence: CASSHRSGGAYAFF. The DNA for the CDR3 is TGCGCCAGCAGCCACCGATCCGGGGGCGCATACGCTTTCTTT.

The chain is built from TRBV6-1 and TRBJ1-2; TRBD1 agrees at 8 bases. The CDR3 sequence is 12 residues long. J lost 8 bases, V lost 6 bases, and 5 bases had no gene match. Germline assignment: CDR1 MNHNS and CDR2 SASEGT. In DNA form, the CDR3 reads TGTGCCAGCAGAACGACAGGGGTCGGCTACACCTTC. Protein product: CASRTTGVGYTF.

Here the CDR3 reads CASSVDRAGETQYF. For the CDR3, the DNA is TGTGCCAGCAGCGTAGACAGGGCGGGAGAGACCCAGTACTTC. This sequence joins TRBV9 and TRBJ2-5; possibly TRBD1 for D (6 bases). Germline loops: CDR1 SGDLS, CDR2 YYNGEE. Trimming took off 0 bases at V and 4 bases at J, with 10 bases between the two ends. CDR3 length: 14 residues.

The V gene is TRBV5-5, the J gene TRBJ2-7; D is unresolved. Germline V gene sequence: CDR1 SGHKS, CDR2 YYEKEE (reference sequence). The V and J ends lost 4 bases and 2 bases respectively, with 13 bases between them. This CDR3 is built from 14 residues. CDR3 sequence (DNA): TGTGCCAGCAGCGACGACCGCCGAACCTACGAGCAGTACTTC. This gives the protein CASSDDRRTYEQYF.

The genes are TRBV2 and TRBJ2-1, with D unclear. The germline V gene encodes CDR1 SNHLY and CDR2 FYNNEI. V was clipped by 4 bases and J by 8 bases, with 6 bases between them. The CDR3 length is 11 residues. CDR3 coding DNA: TGTGCCAGCAGTGGTTCGGATGAGCAGTTCTTC. Its translation is CASSGSDEQFF.

The V call is TRBV28, the J call TRBJ1-5; D is unclear. The CDR3 length is 15 residues. CDR1 is MDHEN and CDR2 is SYDVKM in the germline V gene. V lost 5 bases, J lost 2 bases, and 13 bases lay in between. The CDR3 loop reads CASSLQFGGNQPQHF. The CDR3 DNA reads as TGTGCCAGCAGTCTACAATTTGGAGGCAATCAGCCCCAGCATTTT.